These T cell receptor beta chains were read from a single sample in a study of shared clonotypes between healthy human individuals. The table came from immunoSEQ multiplex PCR; TCRdb's copy has only in-frame clones and leaves some out. The sample contains a few million clones, approximately 94% of which appear only once. The sequencing input was naive CD4+ T cells sorted from blood. These receptors came from a man aged 18 to 35 in good health. CDR3s include the opening cysteine and the closing phenylalanine or tryptophan. A D gene is named only where the DNA matches it firmly. Clone size is shown for a subset of rows, as once, few, many or a class of expanded clone.

d_call	v_call	clone_size	j_call	cdr3_aa	cdr3_nt
.	TRBV10-3	.	TRBJ2-7	CAISEVDLWTGEQYF	TGTGCCATCAGTGAGGTAGACCTATGGACGGGGGAGCAGTACTTC
TRBD2	TRBV18	.	TRBJ2-2	CASSPPQRGSPGELFF	TGTGCCAGCTCCCCACCGCAGCGGGGGAGCCCCGGGGAGCTGTTTTTT
TRBD1	TRBV6-5	.	TRBJ2-5	CASSYSTGKETQYF	TGTGCCAGCAGTTACTCGACAGGGAAAGAGACCCAGTACTTC
.	TRBV7-9	.	TRBJ1-1	CASSSMTGGTEAFF	TGTGCCAGCAGCTCCATGACAGGAGGCACTGAAGCTTTCTTT
TRBD1	TRBV6-5	.	TRBJ1-1	CASGQGVGNTEAFF	TGTGCCAGTGGACAGGGAGTGGGGAACACTGAAGCTTTCTTT
.	TRBV7-8	.	TRBJ2-7	CASSSGLPPSSYEQYF	TGTGCCAGCAGCTCGGGACTCCCACCCAGCTCCTACGAGCAGTACTTC
.	TRBV30	.	TRBJ1-5	CAWKLSGNQPQHF	TGTGCCTGGAAATTATCCGGGAATCAGCCCCAGCATTTT
.	TRBV7-2	.	TRBJ2-2	CASTLRVSGELFF	TGTGCCAGCACCCTGAGGGTTTCCGGGGAGCTGTTTTTT
.	TRBV19	.	TRBJ1-2	CASRRDRTVYGYTF	TGTGCCAGTAGGAGAGACAGGACCGTCTATGGCTACACCTTC
.	TRBV7-6	.	TRBJ2-1	CASSRYGENEQFF	TGTGCCAGCAGCCGATACGGTGAAAATGAGCAGTTCTTC
.	TRBV19	.	TRBJ2-7	CASSPRTELSLYEQYF	TGTGCCAGTAGTCCCCGGACCGAACTAAGCCTCTACGAGCAGTACTTC
TRBD1	TRBV9	.	TRBJ1-2	CASSLTQQGNAYGYTF	TGTGCCAGCAGCCTAACTCAACAGGGGAATGCCTATGGCTACACCTTC
.	TRBV5-8	.	TRBJ1-1	CASSLGQPFLNTEAFF	TGTGCCAGCAGCTTGGGGCAGCCTTTTTTGAACACTGAAGCTTTCTTT
.	TRBV6-1	once	TRBJ1-1	CASSEQLQGLGAEAFF	TGTGCCAGCAGTGAACAACTACAGGGTTTAGGGGCTGAAGCTTTCTTT
.	TRBV28	.	TRBJ2-2	CASSLGGGTGELFF	TGTGCCAGCAGTTTAGGTGGGGGTACCGGGGAGCTGTTTTTT
.	TRBV18	.	TRBJ1-1	CASSPPGRQGKAFF	TGTGCCAGCTCACCACCGGGGAGGCAGGGGAAAGCTTTCTTT
.	TRBV5-5	.	TRBJ1-2	CASSFSRENYGYTF	TGTGCCAGCAGCTTTTCCAGGGAGAACTATGGCTACACCTTC
TRBD1	TRBV5-1	.	TRBJ2-7	CASSPAGTGAYEQYF	TGCGCCAGCAGCCCGGCCGGGACAGGGGCTTACGAGCAGTACTTC
.	TRBV6-1	.	TRBJ2-7	CASSLNSYEQYF	TGTGCCAGCAGTCTAAACAGCTACGAGCAGTACTTC
TRBD1	TRBV5-1	.	TRBJ2-5	CASSQGQEYETQYF	TGCGCCAGCAGCCAAGGACAGGAGTATGAGACCCAGTACTTC
TRBD1	TRBV5-1	.	TRBJ2-5	CASSRETGTRTQYF	TGCGCCAGCAGCCGCGAGACAGGGACGCGGACCCAGTACTTC
.	TRBV9	.	TRBJ2-3	CASSVVDSTDTQYF	TGTGCCAGCAGCGTTGTTGATAGCACAGATACGCAGTATTTT
.	TRBV6-5	.	TRBJ1-5	CASSPGQLDSVPQHF	TGTGCCAGCAGCCCCGGACAGCTAGATAGCGTGCCCCAGCATTTT
.	TRBV18	.	TRBJ1-2	CASSPPGQGTNYGYTF	TGTGCCAGCTCACCACCCGGTCAGGGGACTAACTATGGCTACACCTTC
.	TRBV5-4	.	TRBJ1-1	CASSLDRNMNTEAFF	TGTGCCAGCAGCTTGGACAGAAACATGAACACTGAAGCTTTCTTT
.	TRBV2	.	TRBJ2-3	CASKPAGGTDTQYF	TGTGCCAGCAAGCCCGCTGGGGGCACAGATACGCAGTATTTT
TRBD2	TRBV7-2	.	TRBJ2-4	CASSLSGTREGNIQYF	TGTGCCAGCAGCTTATCCGGGACTAGAGAGGGGAACATTCAGTACTTC
TRBD1	TRBV9	.	TRBJ1-6	CASSTEPGQYSPLHF	TGTGCCAGCAGCACAGAACCGGGACAGTATTCACCCCTCCACTTT
.	TRBV20-1	.	TRBJ2-3	CSATVGGTQYF	TGCAGTGCTACGGTTGGGGGTACGCAGTATTTT
.	TRBV29-1	.	TRBJ2-3	CSVDDPGARYTQYF	TGCAGCGTTGATGATCCAGGGGCGCGTTATACGCAGTATTTT
TRBD1	TRBV4-1	.	TRBJ2-2	CASSQGDRSSTGELFF	TGCGCCAGCAGCCAAGGGGACAGGTCGAGCACCGGGGAGCTGTTTTTT
TRBD1	TRBV5-1	.	TRBJ1-6	CASSFDRGNSPLHF	TGCGCCAGCAGCTTTGACAGGGGCAATTCACCCCTCCACTTT
TRBD1	TRBV6-5	.	TRBJ2-1	CASSTPGQFNEQFF	TGTGCCAGCAGTACCCCGGGACAGTTCAATGAGCAGTTCTTC
.	TRBV19	.	TRBJ1-4	CASSAEGVDNEKLFF	TGTGCCAGTAGCGCCGAGGGTGTCGATAATGAAAAACTGTTTTTT
.	TRBV6-5	.	TRBJ1-2	CASTGLNYGYTF	TGTGCCAGCACGGGGCTTAACTATGGCTACACCTTC
.	TRBV28	.	TRBJ1-2	CASSLWGSESHGYTF	TGTGCCAGCAGTTTATGGGGGTCAGAGAGTCATGGCTACACCTTC
.	TRBV5-1	once	TRBJ2-1	CASSFGGGLAVNEQFF	TGCGCCAGCAGCTTTGGGGGCGGGCTGGCAGTGAATGAGCAGTTCTTC